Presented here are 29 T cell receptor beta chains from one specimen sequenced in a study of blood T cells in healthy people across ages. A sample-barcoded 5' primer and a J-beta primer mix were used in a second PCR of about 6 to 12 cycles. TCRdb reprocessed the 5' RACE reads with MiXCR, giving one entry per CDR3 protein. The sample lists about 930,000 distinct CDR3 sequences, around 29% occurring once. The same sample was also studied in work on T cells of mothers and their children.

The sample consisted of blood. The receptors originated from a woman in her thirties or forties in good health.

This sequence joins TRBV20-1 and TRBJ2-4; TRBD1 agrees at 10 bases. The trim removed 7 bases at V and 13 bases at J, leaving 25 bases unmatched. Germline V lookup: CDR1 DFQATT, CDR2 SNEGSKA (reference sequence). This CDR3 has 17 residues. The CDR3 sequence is CSVRGDRGPDDELEQYF. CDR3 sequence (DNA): TGCAGTGTCAGGGGGGACAGGGGCCCTGATGACGAACTGGAGCAGTACTTC.

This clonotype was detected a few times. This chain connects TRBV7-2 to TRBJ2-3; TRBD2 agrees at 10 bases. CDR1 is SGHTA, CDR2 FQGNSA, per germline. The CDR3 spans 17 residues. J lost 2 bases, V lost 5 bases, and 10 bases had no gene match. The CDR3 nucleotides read TGTGCCAGCAGCCTCACCCCACTAGCGGGACACACAGATACGCAGTATTTT. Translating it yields CASSLTPLAGHTDTQYF.

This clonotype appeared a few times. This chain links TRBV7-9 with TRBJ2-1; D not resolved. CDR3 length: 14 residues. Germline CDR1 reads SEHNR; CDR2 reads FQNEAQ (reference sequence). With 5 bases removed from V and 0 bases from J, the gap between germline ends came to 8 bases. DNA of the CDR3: TGTGCCAGCAGCGCAGCGAGCTCCTACAATGAGCAGTTCTTC. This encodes CASSAASSYNEQFF.

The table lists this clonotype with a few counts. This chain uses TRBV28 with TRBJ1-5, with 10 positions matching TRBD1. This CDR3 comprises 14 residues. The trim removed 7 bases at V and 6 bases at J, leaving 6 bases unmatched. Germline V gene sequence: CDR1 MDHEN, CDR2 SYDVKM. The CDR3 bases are TGTGCCAGCACCCTCCGGGACAGGGGTCAGCCCCAGCATTTT. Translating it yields CASTLRDRGQPQHF.

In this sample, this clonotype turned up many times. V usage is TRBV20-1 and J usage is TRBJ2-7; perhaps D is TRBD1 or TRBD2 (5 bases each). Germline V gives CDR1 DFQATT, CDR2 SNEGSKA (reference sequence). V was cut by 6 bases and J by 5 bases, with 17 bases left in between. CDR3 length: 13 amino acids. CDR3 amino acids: CSARDVPGHEQYF. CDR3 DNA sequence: TGCAGTGCCAGGGATGTCCCGGGGCACGAGCAGTACTTC.

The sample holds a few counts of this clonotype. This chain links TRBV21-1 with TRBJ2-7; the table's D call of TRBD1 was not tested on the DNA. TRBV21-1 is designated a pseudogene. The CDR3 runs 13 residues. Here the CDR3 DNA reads TGTGCCAGCATCTATGGGGGGACCTACGAGCAGTACTTC. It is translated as CASIYGGTYEQYF.

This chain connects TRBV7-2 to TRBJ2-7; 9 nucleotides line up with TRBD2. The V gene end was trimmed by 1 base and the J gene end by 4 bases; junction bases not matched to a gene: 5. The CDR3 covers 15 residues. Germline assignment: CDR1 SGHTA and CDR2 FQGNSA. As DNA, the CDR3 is TGTACCAGCAGCTTAGGACTGACTAGCGGATACGAGCAGTACTTC. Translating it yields CTSSLGLTSGYEQYF. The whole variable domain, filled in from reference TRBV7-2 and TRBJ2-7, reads GAGVSQSPSNKVTEKGKDVELRCDPISGHTALYWYRQSLGQGLEFLIYFQGNSAPDKSGLPSDRFSAERTGGSVSTLTIQRTQQEDSAVYLCTSSLGLTSGYEQYFGPGTRLTVT.

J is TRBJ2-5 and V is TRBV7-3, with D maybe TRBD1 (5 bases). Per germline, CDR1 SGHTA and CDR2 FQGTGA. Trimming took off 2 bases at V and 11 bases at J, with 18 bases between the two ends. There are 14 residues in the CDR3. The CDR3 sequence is CASSLLGQGEKQYF. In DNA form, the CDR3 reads TGTGCCAGCAGCTTATTGGGGCAGGGTGAGAAGCAGTACTTC.

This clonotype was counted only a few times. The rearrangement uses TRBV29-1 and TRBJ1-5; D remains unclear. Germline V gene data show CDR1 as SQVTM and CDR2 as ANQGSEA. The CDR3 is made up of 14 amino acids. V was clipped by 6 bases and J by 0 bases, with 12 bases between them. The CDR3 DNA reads TGCAGCGTCCTCGACGGAACTAGCAATCAGCCCCAGCATTTT. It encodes CSVLDGTSNQPQHF.

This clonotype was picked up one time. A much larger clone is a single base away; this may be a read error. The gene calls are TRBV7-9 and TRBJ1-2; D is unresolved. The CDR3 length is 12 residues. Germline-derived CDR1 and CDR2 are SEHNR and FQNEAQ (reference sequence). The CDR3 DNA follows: TGTGCCAGCAGATCGGACCTCCACGGCTGCACCTTC. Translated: CASRSDLHGCTF.

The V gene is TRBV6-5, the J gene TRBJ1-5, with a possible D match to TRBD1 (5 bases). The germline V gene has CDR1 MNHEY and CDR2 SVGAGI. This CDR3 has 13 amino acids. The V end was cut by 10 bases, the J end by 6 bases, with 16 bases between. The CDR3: CATGPTSTQPQHF. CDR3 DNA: TGTGCCACGGGGCCCACCTCCACTCAGCCCCAGCATTTT.

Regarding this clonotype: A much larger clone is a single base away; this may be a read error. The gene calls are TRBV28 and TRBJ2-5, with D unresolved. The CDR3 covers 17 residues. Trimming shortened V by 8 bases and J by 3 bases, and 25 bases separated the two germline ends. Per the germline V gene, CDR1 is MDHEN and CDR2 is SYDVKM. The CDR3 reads CASSFTSLSASKETQYF. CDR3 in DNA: TGTGCCAGCTCATTCACCTCTCTGAGCGCCTCAAAAGAGACCCAGTACTTC.

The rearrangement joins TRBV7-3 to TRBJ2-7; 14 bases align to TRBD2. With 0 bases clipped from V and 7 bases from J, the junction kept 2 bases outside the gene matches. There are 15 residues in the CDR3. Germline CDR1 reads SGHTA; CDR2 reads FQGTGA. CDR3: CASSLTGLAGDEQYF. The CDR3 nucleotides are TGTGCCAGCAGCTTAACGGGACTAGCGGGGGATGAGCAGTACTTC.

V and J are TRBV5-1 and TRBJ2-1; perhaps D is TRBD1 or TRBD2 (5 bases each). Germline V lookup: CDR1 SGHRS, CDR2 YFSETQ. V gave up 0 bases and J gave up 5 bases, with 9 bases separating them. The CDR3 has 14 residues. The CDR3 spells CASSLEGSHNEQFF. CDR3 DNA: TGCGCCAGCAGCTTGGAGGGGAGTCACAATGAGCAGTTCTTC.

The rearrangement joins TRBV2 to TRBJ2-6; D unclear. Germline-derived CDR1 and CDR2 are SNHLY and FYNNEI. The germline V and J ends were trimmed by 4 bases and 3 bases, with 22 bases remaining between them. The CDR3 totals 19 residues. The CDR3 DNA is TGTGCCAGCAGTGCTCGTGGGTACATAGTAGAAAGTGGGGCCAACGTCCTGACTTTC. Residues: CASSARGYIVESGANVLTF.

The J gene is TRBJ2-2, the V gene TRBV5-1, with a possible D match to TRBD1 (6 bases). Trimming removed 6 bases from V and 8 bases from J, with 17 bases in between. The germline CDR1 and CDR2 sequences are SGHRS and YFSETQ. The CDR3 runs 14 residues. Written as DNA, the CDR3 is TGCGCCAGCAACCCCGGGACACTAGTGGGGGAGCTGTTTTTT. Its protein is CASNPGTLVGELFF.

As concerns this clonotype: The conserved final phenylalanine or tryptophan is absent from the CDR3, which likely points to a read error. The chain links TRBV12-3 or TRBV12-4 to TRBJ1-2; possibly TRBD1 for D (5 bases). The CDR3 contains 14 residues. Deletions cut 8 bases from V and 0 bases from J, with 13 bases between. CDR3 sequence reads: CASYGGPANYGYTI. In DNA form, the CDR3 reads TGTGCCAGCTATGGGGGTCCAGCTAACTATGGCTACACCATC.

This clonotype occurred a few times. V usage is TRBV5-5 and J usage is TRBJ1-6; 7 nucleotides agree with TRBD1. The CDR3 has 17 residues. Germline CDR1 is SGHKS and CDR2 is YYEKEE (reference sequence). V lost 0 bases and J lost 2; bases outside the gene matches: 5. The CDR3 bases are TGTGCCAGCAGCTTGGAGGGGGCAGGGGCCTATAATTCACCCCTCCACTTT. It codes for CASSLEGAGAYNSPLHF. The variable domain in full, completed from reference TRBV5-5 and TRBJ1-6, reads DAGVTQSPTHLIKTRGQQVTLRCSPISGHKSVSWYQQVLGQGPQFIFQYYEKEERGRGNFPDRFSARQFPNYSSELNVNALLLGDSALYLCASSLEGAGAYNSPLHFGNGTRLTVT.

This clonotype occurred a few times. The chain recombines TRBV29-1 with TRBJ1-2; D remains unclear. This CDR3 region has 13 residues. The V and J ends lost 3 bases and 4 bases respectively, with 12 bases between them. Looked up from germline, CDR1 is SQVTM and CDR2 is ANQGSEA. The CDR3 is CSVEGGDLYGYTF. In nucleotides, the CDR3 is TGCAGCGTTGAGGGCGGGGATCTCTATGGCTACACCTTC. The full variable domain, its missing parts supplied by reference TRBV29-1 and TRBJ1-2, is SAVISQKPSRDICQRGTSLTIQCQVDSQVTMMFWYRQQPGQSLTLIATANQGSEATYESGFVIDKFPISRPNLTFSTLTVSNMSPEDSSIYLCSVEGGDLYGYTFGSGTRLTVV.

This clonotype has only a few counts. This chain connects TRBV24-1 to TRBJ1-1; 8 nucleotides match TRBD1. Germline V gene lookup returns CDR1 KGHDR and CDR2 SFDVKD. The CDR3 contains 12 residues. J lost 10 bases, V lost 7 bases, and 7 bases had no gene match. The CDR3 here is CATRSGQGRAFF. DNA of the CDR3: TGTGCCACCAGATCAGGACAGGGACGAGCTTTCTTT.

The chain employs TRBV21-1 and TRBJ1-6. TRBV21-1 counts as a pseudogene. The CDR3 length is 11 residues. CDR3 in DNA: TGTGCCAGCAGCAATTGTTCACCCCTCCACTTT. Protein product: CASSNCSPLHF.

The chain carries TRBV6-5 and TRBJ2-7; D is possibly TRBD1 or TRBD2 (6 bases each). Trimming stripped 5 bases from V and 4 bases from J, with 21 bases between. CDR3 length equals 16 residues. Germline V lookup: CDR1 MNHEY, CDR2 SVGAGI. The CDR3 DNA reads TGTGCCAGCAGTCCGTCCGGGGGCGAATATTGGTACGAGCAGTACTTC. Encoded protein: CASSPSGGEYWYEQYF.

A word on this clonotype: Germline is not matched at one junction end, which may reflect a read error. CDR3 sequence: CASSLRGAGANVRTF. The CDR3 nucleotides are TGTGCCAGCAGTTTAAGAGGGGCTGGGGCCAACGTCCGGACTTTC. The V call is TRBV12-3 or TRBV12-4, the J call TRBJ2-6; D is tentatively TRBD1 or TRBD2 (5 bases each). The CDR3 extends over 15 amino acids.

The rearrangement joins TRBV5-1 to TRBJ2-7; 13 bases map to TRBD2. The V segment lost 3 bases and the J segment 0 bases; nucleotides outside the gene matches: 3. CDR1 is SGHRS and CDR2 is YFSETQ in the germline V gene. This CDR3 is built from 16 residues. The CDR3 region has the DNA TGCGCCAGCAGCTCGGGACTAGCGGGAATCTCCTACGAGCAGTACTTC. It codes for CASSSGLAGISYEQYF.

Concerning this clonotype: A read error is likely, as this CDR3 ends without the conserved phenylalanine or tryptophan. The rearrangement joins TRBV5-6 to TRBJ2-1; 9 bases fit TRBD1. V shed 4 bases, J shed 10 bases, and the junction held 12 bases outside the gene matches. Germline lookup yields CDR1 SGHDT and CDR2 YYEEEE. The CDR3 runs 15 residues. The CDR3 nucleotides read TGTGCCAGCAGCCCTCTCCGGGACAGGGCATACGAGCAGTTCGTC. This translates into CASSPLRDRAYEQFV.

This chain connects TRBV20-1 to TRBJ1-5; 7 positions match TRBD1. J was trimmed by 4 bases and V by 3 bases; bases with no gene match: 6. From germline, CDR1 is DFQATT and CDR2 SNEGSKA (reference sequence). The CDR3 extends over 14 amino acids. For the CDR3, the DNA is TGCAGTGCTAGGGACAGGATCAGTAATCAGCCCCAGCATTTT. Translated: CSARDRISNQPQHF.

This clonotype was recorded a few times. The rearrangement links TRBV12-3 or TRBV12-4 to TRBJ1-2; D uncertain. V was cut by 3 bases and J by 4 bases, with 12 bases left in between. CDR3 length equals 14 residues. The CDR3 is CASSFSVVGYGYTF. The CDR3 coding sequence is TGTGCCAGCAGTTTTTCGGTGGTGGGCTATGGCTACACCTTC.

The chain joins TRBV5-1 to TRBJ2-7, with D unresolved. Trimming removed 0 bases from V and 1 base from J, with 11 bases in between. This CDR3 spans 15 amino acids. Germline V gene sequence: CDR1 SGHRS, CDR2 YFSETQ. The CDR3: CASSLAVDGSYEQYF. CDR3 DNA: TGCGCCAGCAGCTTGGCCGTGGACGGTTCCTACGAGCAGTACTTC.

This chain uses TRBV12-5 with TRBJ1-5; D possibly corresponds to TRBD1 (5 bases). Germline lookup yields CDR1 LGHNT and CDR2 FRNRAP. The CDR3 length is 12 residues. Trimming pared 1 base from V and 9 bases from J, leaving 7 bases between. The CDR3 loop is CASGLDGGPQHF. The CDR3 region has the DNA TGTGCTAGTGGTTTGGACGGGGGGCCCCAGCATTTT.